The present T cell receptor (beta chain) was sequenced within a study of read filtering for tumor transcriptome and immune sequencing (dated by TCRdb to about 2020). About the study as a whole: The cohort consisted of 17 to 20 male and approximately 14 female patients, with a mean age of roughly 67 years and an age range of about 40 to 85. Under revised international staging, 8 patients fell into R-ISS I, 15 to 20 into R-ISS II and roughly 7 into R-ISS III. After DNase treatment, whole-transcriptome libraries were prepared with the TruSeq RNA Access Library Prep Kit. TCR-region mapped reads per sample ranged from about 4 to 11 million with IR-seq versus only roughly 75 to 1273 with RNA-seq. TCR repertoires obtained by targeted immune repertoire sequencing and by bulk whole-transcriptome sequencing performed on the same bone marrow samples were compared. One main goal was a read-filtering strategy for immune repertoire data, in particular deciding whether clonotypes backed by only one read should be removed. The study at large found these results: When single-read clonotypes were removed, the proportions of shared clonotypes in IR-seq and RNA-seq correlated more strongly. Rather than purified T cells, the sorted CD138-negative fraction was a mixed bone marrow immune population. Single-read clonotypes made up around 82% of clonotypes but only 3% to 4.5% of total reads in IR-seq, compared with 65% to 75% of clonotypes and 40% to 55% of reads in RNA-seq. Compared with RNA-seq, IR-seq captured clonotypes at much greater depth and more reliably, and a smaller IR-seq throughput was enough to identify most of the shared clonotypes.

The Immunoverse kit was used to build TCR libraries from approximately 410 ng RNA, with molecular barcoded adaptors covering alpha/delta and beta/gamma chains. TCR library preparation used the same RNA that went into transcriptome sequencing. TCR libraries were sequenced on an Illumina HiSeq 4000 with 2 x 150 cycles. The original methods were these. With MiXCR, TCR reads were aligned to human V, D, J and C references and assembled into CDR3 clonotypes, with quality filtering and error correction included. Clonotype counts and gene usage diversity were analyzed with the tcR package in R. For inspection of raw mapping reads, RNA-seq reads were mapped by STAR aligner version 2.5.3a onto GRCh37 of the human genome. IR-seq fastq files were randomly downsampled with Seqtk 1.3 to test the effect of sequencing depth on detected clonotypes. Using fastp at Q25 and MiXCR, TCRdb reprocessed the public reads and kept productive beta chains. Rows with a matching CDR3 protein are joined into one entry that keeps the most common DNA and genes. TCRdb, not the original authors, processed these V and J calls. The sample has tens of thousands of distinct CDR3 sequences on record, less than 25% of them singletons. 17% of the sample goes to the ten largest clones.

Bone marrow was sampled from every patient at the time of active disease. Ficoll-Hypaque density gradient centrifugation was used to isolate bone marrow mononuclear cells. CD138-negative cells were obtained by negative selection after labeling with CD138 magnetic microbeads on a MACS separator, removing myeloma plasma cells. The purity of the isolated cells was checked by flow cytometry with CD138 antibodies on an Attune NxT. Total RNA was extracted with TRIzol reagent and quantified with a NanoDrop spectrophotometer. For each patient, paired RNA-seq and IR-seq were run on the CD138-negative bone marrow sample from that patient. This clonotype was seen only a few times. Its antigen is still unknown. Within one base of it there is no much larger clone, and no base qualities were kept. The receptor was isolated from a donor older than 35 with multiple myeloma. The material sequenced was a population of CD138-negative cells sorted from bone marrow. The cell subset or site tag for this specimen amounts to: bone marrow mononuclear cells depleted of CD138+ plasma/myeloma cells by negative magnetic selection.

The CDR3 is CASSSRAGAGNEQFF. The nucleotide sequence reads TGTGCCAGCAGTTCTAGGGCGGGGGCGGGCAATGAGCAGTTCTTC. Recombination linked TRBV12-3 or TRBV12-4 to TRBJ2-1; matching of 7 bases hints at TRBD2 as the D gene. Reading from cysteine to phenylalanine, the CDR3 counts 15 amino acids. The read is trimmed to its CDR3 DNA, 45 bases read in frame from base 1. Trimming takes 4 bases from V and 6 bases from J, and the germline ends sit 16 bases apart.